This is a list of T cell receptor beta chains from one sample in a study of blood T cell repertoires in COVID-19. The repertoire was sequenced with immunoSEQ multiplex PCR; TCRdb's copy has only in-frame clones and lacks some. The sample lists approximately 360,000 clones, over 75% occurring once. The sequenced sample consisted of PBMCs or T cells enriched from blood (not recorded which). These receptors all come from a woman younger than 45 with acute COVID-19. The conserved cysteine and the conserved F or W are not part of the CDR3 here. The D gene is left open where the match is weak.

J gene	V gene	D gene	CDR3 protein
TRBJ2-1	TRBV14	-	ASSQTQGWDEQF
TRBJ1-4	TRBV5-6	-	ASSFVGGEKLF
TRBJ2-7	TRBV6-5	-	ASSRQVPYEQY
TRBJ2-1	TRBV2	-	ASSRTGTPTF
TRBJ2-7	TRBV27	TRBD1	ASSQGATYEQY
TRBJ2-7	TRBV6-5	-	ASTGTREREQY
TRBJ1-1	TRBV7-9	-	ASSQLAVAEAF
TRBJ2-1	TRBV29-1	TRBD1	SVERGQFREQF
TRBJ1-5	TRBV12-3/TRBV12-4	-	ASSDRYNQPQH
TRBJ2-2	TRBV5-1	-	ASGLRGGTSNTGELF
TRBJ1-5	TRBV2	TRBD1	ASSGQGLGGNQPQH
TRBJ2-7	TRBV7-3	-	ASSQGLYYEQY
TRBJ1-1	TRBV6-5	TRBD1	ASTFSGGNTEAF
TRBJ1-1	TRBV29-1	-	SARAGLFPSAF
TRBJ1-1	TRBV20-1	-	SAAPNTEAF
TRBJ1-2	TRBV19	TRBD1	ASSPRTGEGYT
TRBJ1-5	TRBV29-1	-	SVTLVGSNQPQH
TRBJ1-1	TRBV11-2	-	ASSLAQIGAEAF
TRBJ1-3	TRBV19	-	ASTIEAGTGNTIY
TRBJ2-2	TRBV10-3	-	AINSRTGELF
TRBJ2-5	TRBV29-1	TRBD1	SVRQGVSQETQY
TRBJ1-6	TRBV5-6	TRBD1	ASTALDRDKSPLH
TRBJ1-1	TRBV6-5	-	ASSKLTGTEAF
TRBJ2-7	TRBV11-3	-	ASSLRSGEYEQY
TRBJ1-4	TRBV3-1/TRBV3-2	-	ASSHPHGSFNEKLF
TRBJ2-1	TRBV27	-	ASSLGGSPYNEQF
TRBJ1-3	TRBV5-1	-	ASSSGNNAGNTIY
-	TRBV7-8	-	ASSLPAGGRGSYEQY
TRBJ1-3	TRBV21-1	-	ASRDSTISGNTIY
TRBJ1-3	TRBV6-5	TRBD1	ASRPTGGGNTIY
TRBJ2-3	TRBV9	-	ASSVAWGLTDTQY
TRBJ1-6	TRBV7-6	-	ASSLETASLNSPLH
TRBJ2-7	TRBV9	-	ASSVTDGILTGEQY
TRBJ1-5	TRBV19	TRBD1	ATDQQGGGNQPQH
TRBJ1-5	TRBV6-7	-	ASSYQDLVPQH
TRBJ1-4	TRBV12-3/TRBV12-4	-	ASSFISGEKLF
TRBJ2-7	TRBV15	TRBD2	ATSSRTSGYSYEQY
TRBJ1-6	TRBV6-5	-	ASSYTGENSPLH
TRBJ1-2	TRBV7-2	-	ASSLSTNYGYT
TRBJ2-1	TRBV18	TRBD1	ASSPPGQGAYNEQF
TRBJ2-5	TRBV4-2	TRBD2	ASSQQRGIGETQY
TRBJ2-1	TRBV15	-	ATSRDDNPSYNEQF
TRBJ1-6	TRBV19	-	ASSIDRTAQTSLH
TRBJ1-2	TRBV19	-	ASSTSEGTYYGYT
TRBJ1-1	TRBV7-9	TRBD1	ASSVGRTGEETEAF
TRBJ2-2	TRBV10-3	-	AISESPGGGTGELF
TRBJ1-1	TRBV6-6	-	ASSPQGGNTEAF
TRBJ1-2	TRBV5-1	-	ASSLSGPDGYT
TRBJ1-1	TRBV10-2	-	ASSVGGGTTEAF
TRBJ2-3	TRBV7-8	TRBD1	ASSPGQGITDTQY
TRBJ1-2	TRBV28	TRBD1	ASSSPGQLRGYT
TRBJ2-1	TRBV5-1	TRBD2	ASSLATSFLLAGDSYNEQF